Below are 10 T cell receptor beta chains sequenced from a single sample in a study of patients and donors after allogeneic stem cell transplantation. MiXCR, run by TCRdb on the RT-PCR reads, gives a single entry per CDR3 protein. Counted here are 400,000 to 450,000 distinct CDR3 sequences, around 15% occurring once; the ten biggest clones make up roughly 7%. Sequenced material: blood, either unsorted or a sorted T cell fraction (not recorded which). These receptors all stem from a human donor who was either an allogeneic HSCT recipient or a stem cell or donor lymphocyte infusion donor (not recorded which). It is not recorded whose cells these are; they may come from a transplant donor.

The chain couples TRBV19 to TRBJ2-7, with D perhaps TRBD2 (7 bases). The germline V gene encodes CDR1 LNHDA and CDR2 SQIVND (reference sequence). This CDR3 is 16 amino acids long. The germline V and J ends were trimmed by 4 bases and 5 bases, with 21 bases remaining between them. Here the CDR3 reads CASSTLQRDNGNEQYF. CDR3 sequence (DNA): TGTGCCAGTAGTACCCTTCAGCGGGACAACGGGAACGAGCAGTACTTC. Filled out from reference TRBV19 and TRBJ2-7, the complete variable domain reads DGGITQSPKYLFRKEGQNVTLSCEQNLNHDAMYWYRQDPGQGLRLIYYSQIVNDFQKGDIAEGYSVSREKKESFPLTVTSAQKNPTAFYLCASSTLQRDNGNEQYFGPGTRLTVT.

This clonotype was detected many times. This CDR3 reads CASSQGGYEQYF. For the CDR3, the DNA is TGCGCCAGCAGCCAAGGGGGTTACGAGCAGTACTTC. V and J are TRBV4-1 and TRBJ2-7; no clear D gene. Germline V gives CDR1 MGHRA, CDR2 YSYEKL. Trimming left V 1 base short and J 4 bases short, with 5 bases between. The CDR3 consists of 12 residues.

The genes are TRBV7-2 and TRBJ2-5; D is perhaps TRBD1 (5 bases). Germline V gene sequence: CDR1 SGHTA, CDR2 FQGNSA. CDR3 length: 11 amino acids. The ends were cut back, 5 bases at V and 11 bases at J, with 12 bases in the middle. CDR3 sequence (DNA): TGTGCCAGCAGCCGAAGGGGCGGTCAGTACTTC. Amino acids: CASSRRGGQYF.

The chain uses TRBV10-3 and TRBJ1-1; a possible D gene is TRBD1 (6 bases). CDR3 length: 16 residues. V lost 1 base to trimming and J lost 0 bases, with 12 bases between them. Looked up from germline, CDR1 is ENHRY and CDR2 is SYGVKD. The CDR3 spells CAISEFAGQLNTEAFF. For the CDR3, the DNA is TGTGCCATCAGTGAGTTCGCTGGACAGTTGAACACTGAAGCTTTCTTT.

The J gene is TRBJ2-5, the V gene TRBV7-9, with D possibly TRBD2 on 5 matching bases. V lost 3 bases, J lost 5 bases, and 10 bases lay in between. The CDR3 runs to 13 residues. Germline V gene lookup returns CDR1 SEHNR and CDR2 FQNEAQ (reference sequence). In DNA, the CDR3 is TGTGCCAGCAGCTTTTACGGGGATGAGACCCAGTACTTC. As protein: CASSFYGDETQYF.

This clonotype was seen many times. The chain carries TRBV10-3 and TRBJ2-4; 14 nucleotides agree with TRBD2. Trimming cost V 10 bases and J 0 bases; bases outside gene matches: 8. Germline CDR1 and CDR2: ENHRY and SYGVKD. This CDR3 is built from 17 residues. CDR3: CATGLAGGPLAKNIQYF. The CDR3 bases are TGTGCCACCGGACTAGCGGGGGGTCCCCTAGCCAAAAACATTCAGTACTTC.

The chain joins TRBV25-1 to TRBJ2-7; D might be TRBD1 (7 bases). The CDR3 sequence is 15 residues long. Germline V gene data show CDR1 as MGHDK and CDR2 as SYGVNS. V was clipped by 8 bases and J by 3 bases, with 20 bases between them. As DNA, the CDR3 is TGTGCCAGCCTCAGGGGGAGGACATGGGTCTACGAGCAGTACTTC. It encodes CASLRGRTWVYEQYF.

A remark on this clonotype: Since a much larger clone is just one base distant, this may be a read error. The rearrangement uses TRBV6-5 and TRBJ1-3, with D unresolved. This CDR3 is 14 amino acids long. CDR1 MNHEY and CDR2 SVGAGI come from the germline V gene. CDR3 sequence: CASSYLSSGNTLYF. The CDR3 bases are TGTGCCAGCAGTTATCTGAGCTCTGGAAACACCTTATATTTT.

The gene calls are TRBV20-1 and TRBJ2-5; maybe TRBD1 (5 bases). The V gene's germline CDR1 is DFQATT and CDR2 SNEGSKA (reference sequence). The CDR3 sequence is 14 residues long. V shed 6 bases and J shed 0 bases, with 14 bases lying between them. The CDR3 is CSATEGANQETQYF. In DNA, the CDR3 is TGCAGTGCAACAGAAGGGGCGAACCAAGAGACCCAGTACTTC.

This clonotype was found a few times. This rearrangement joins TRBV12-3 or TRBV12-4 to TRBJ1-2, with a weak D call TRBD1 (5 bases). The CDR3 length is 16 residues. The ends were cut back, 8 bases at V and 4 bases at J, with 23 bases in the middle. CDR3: CASSPLRGGWGYGYTF. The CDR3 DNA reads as TGTGCCAGCTCGCCACTAAGGGGAGGCTGGGGCTATGGCTACACCTTC.